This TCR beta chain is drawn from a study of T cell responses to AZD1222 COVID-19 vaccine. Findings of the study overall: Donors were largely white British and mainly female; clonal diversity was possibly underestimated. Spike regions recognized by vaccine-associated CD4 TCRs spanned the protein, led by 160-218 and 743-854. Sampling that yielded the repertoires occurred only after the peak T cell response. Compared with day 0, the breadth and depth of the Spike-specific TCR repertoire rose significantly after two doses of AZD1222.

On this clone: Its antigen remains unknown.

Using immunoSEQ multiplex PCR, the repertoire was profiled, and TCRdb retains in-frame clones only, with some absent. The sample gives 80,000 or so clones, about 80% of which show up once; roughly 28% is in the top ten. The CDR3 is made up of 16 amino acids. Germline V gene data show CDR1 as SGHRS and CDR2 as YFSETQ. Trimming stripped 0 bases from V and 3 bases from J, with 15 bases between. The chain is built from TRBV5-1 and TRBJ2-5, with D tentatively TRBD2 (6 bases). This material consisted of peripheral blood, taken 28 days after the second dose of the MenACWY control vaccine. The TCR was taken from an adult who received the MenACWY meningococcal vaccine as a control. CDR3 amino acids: CASSLVGREGEETQYF. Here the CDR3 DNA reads TGCGCCAGCAGCTTGGTGGGGCGGGAAGGAGAAGAGACCCAGTACTTC.